The 5 T cell receptor beta chains given below trace back to one sample, sequenced in a study of radiotherapy plus CTLA-4 blockade in lung cancer. Measured with immunoSEQ multiplex PCR; TCRdb has only the in-frame clones, and not every one. Altogether 90,000 to 100,000 clones are present, around nine tenths being singletons, with the ten largest covering 4.5% to 6%. The input for sequencing was peripheral blood, taken from a patient treated with radiotherapy plus ipilimumab. Every receptor here comes from a human donor with non-small cell lung cancer that progressed on radiotherapy plus ipilimumab.

The chain's CDR3 is CASSVDIGTAYEQYF. In DNA form, the CDR3 reads TGTGCCAGCAGCGTAGATATCGGTACAGCCTACGAGCAGTACTTC. This rearrangement joins TRBV9 to TRBJ2-7; the D is unclear. V lost 0 bases, J lost 2 bases, and 12 bases lay in between. Germline CDR1 is SGDLS and CDR2 is YYNGEE. The CDR3 has 15 amino acids. The full variable domain, its missing parts supplied by reference TRBV9 and TRBJ2-7, is DSGVTQTPKHLITATGQRVTLRCSPRSGDLSVYWYQQSLDQGLQFLIQYYNGEERAKGNILERFSAQQFPDLHSELNLSSLELGDSALYFCASSVDIGTAYEQYFGPGTRLTVT.

CDR3 loop: CASSRGAEKLFF. As DNA, the CDR3 is TGTGCCAGCAGCCGGGGGGCCGAAAAACTGTTTTTT. V and J are TRBV11-3 and TRBJ1-4; D may be TRBD1 (6 bases). The CDR3 is 12 amino acids. CDR1 and CDR2 (germline): SGHNT, YENEEA. V dropped 5 bases and J dropped 8 bases, with 9 bases sitting between them. The variable domain in full, completed from reference TRBV11-3 and TRBJ1-4, reads EAGVVQSPRYKIIEKKQPVAFWCNPISGHNTLYWYLQNLGQGPELLIRYENEEAVDDSQLPKDRFSAERLKGVDSTLKIQPAELGDSAVYLCASSRGAEKLFFGSGTQLSVL.

The genes are TRBV15 and TRBJ2-1; 10 bases line up with TRBD2. Trimming at V came to 0 bases and at J to 10 bases, leaving 6 bases not matched to a gene. Germline V gene lookup returns CDR1 LNHNV and CDR2 YYDKDF (reference sequence). The length of the CDR3 is 15 residues. CDR3 nucleotide sequence: TGTGCCACCAGCAGAGATAGCGGGAGGTTTCCCGAGCAGTTCTTC. The encoded protein is CATSRDSGRFPEQFF.

Written as DNA, the CDR3 is TGCAGCGGGAGGGACAGGAACACTGAAGCTTTCTTT. Translated: CSGRDRNTEAFF. The chain couples TRBV29-1 to TRBJ1-1, with 7 bases identical to TRBD1. The CDR3 runs 12 residues. The V and J ends lost 7 bases and 1 base, in that order; junction bases with no gene match: 3. CDR1 SQVTM and CDR2 ANQGSEA come from the germline V gene.

This clone has a handful of counts. The chain carries TRBV9 and TRBJ1-2; 7 nucleotides agree with TRBD1. The CDR3 covers 13 residues. The germline CDR1 and CDR2 sequences are SGDLS and YYNGEE. Unmatched junction bases numbered 0, after V lost 0 bases and J lost 4 bases. The CDR3 sequence is CASSVDRGYGYTF. Written as DNA, the CDR3 is TGTGCCAGCAGCGTAGACAGGGGCTATGGCTACACCTTC. The full variable domain, in which reference TRBV9 and TRBJ1-2 provide the parts outside the CDR3, is DSGVTQTPKHLITATGQRVTLRCSPRSGDLSVYWYQQSLDQGLQFLIQYYNGEERAKGNILERFSAQQFPDLHSELNLSSLELGDSALYFCASSVDRGYGYTFGSGTRLTVV.